The subject of this entry is one TCR beta chain. Its specificity is unknown. The source of the sample is a study of metastatic and nonmetastatic thyroid tumors. The wider study: Comparative analysis of repertoires was undertaken across blood and tumor or nodule tissue obtained from malignant and benign thyroid patients.

V was pared by 5 bases and J by 0 bases, with 14 bases between. The CDR3 covers 15 residues. Per germline, CDR1 SGHVS and CDR2 FQNEAQ. In the authors' workflow: Built for papillary thyroid cancer, a distant-metastasis classifier drew on CDR3 differences across clinicopathological groups. TCRdb re-called clones via MiXCR from the PCR reads. TCRdb's processing, not the authors' own work, is the source of the V and J calls. This repertoire shows roughly 30,000 clones, over 20% found once; its top ten account for more than 14%. All patients reached thyroid surgery having received no treatment beforehand. Study-wide points: It was reported that TCR beta diversity was significantly higher in malignant thyroid tumors than benign nodules, in blood and tumor.

The chain recombines TRBV7-8 with TRBJ2-7, with a possible D match to TRBD2 (6 bases). The sample was blood. The clonotype originates from a female donor with papillary thyroid cancer or a benign thyroid nodule (not recorded which). Some clones in this sample may be carry-over from other donors' samples. CDR3 sequence (DNA): TGTGCCAGCAGCCACGGCGACGGGAGCTCCTACGAGCAGTACTTC. Its protein is CASSHGDGSSYEQYF.